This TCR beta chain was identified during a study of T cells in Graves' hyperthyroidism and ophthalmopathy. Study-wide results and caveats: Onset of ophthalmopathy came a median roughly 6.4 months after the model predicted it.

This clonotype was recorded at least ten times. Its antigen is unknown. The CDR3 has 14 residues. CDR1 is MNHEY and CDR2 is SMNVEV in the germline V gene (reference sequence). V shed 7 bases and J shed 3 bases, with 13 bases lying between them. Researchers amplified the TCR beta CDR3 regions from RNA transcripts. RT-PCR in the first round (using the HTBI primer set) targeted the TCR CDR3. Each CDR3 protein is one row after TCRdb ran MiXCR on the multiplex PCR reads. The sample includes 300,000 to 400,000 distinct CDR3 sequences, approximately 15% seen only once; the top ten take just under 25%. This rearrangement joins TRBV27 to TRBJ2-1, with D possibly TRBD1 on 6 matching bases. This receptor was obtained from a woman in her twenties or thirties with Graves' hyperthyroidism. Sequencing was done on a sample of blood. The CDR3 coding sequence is TGTGCCAGCATAGGGGGATCTGACTACAATGAGCAGTTCTTC. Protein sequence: CASIGGSDYNEQFF.